A selection of T cell receptor beta chains follows, all from one sample in a study of graft-versus-host responses after intestinal transplantation. TCRdb keeps only in-frame clones here, not all; method: immunoSEQ multiplex PCR. The table lists tens of thousands of clones, 80% to 95% of them singletons. What these receptors recognize is not known. Sequencing used unstimulated CD4+ T cells sorted from spleen or lymph node cells, obtained before transplant. Every receptor here comes from a human donor who was the organ donor for an intestinal transplant. CDR3s include the opening cysteine and the closing phenylalanine or tryptophan. A D gene is named only where the DNA matches it firmly. Clone size is given for some rows only: seen once, a few or many times, or a class if the clone is expanded.

abundance	v_gene	j_gene	d_gene	CDR3nt	CDR3aa
NA	TRBV27	TRBJ1-1	NA	TGTGCCAGCACCCTAAAGGCAGGGATGGGCACTGAAGCTTTCTTT	CASTLKAGMGTEAFF
few	TRBV21-1	TRBJ1-4	NA	TGTGCCAGCAGCAAACAGGGCAATGAAAAACTGTTTTTT	CASSKQGNEKLFF
NA	TRBV11-3	TRBJ2-7	NA	TGTGCCAGCAGCTTAGCTTACGGTAACGAGCAGTACTTC	CASSLAYGNEQYF
NA	TRBV4-3	TRBJ2-7	NA	TGCGCCAGCAGCCAAGACGGCTTCCCCTCCTACGAGCAGTACTTC	CASSQDGFPSYEQYF
NA	TRBV2	TRBJ1-1	NA	TGTGCCAGCAGTTTGGGGACTGAAGCTTTCTTT	CASSLGTEAFF
NA	TRBV9	TRBJ2-3	NA	TGTGCCAGCAGCGTGGCAGGGCGTGAGGCAGATACGCAGTATTTT	CASSVAGREADTQYF
NA	TRBV25-1	TRBJ2-3	NA	TGTGCCAGCAGTGTTGGCACAGATACGCAGTATTTT	CASSVGTDTQYF
NA	TRBV19	TRBJ2-1	TRBD2	TGTGCCAGTAGTATAGGGGGGACTAGCGTACGCAATGAGCAGTTCTTC	CASSIGGTSVRNEQFF
NA	TRBV5-5	TRBJ2-5	NA	TGTGCCAGCAGCTTGGGGGGCACAGGAGTGGGAGAGCAGTACTTC	CASSLGGTGVGEQYF
NA	TRBV6-1	TRBJ2-3	TRBD2	TGTGCCAGCAGACCCGGACTAGTACTCACAGATACGCAGTATTTT	CASRPGLVLTDTQYF
NA	TRBV5-6	TRBJ1-2	NA	TGTGCCAGCAGCCCCACAGTGAACTATGGCTACACCTTC	CASSPTVNYGYTF
NA	TRBV4-1	TRBJ2-7	NA	TGCGCCAGCAGCCAAGGGCTGGCTAGGGAGCAGTACTTC	CASSQGLAREQYF
NA	TRBV4-2	TRBJ2-2	TRBD2	TGTGCCAGCAGCCCCCGTACCCGGGCGGGAGGGCCTCGCACCGGGGAGCTGTTTTTT	CASSPRTRAGGPRTGELFF
NA	TRBV4-1	TRBJ2-5	NA	TGCGCCAGCAGCCAAGTCAGCCTAGGGAAAGAGACCCAGTACTTC	CASSQVSLGKETQYF
NA	TRBV6-6	TRBJ2-3	TRBD2	TGTGCCAGCAGTTTTAGCGGGAGTCCAGATACGCAGTATTTT	CASSFSGSPDTQYF
once	TRBV18	TRBJ2-7	TRBD2	TGTGCCAGCTCACCAAGGCTAGCGGGAGCGATCTACGAGCAGTACTTC	CASSPRLAGAIYEQYF
NA	TRBV7-9	TRBJ2-2	NA	TGTGCCAGCAGCTTAGAGTCGACATTGGCGAACACCGGGGAGCTGTTTTTT	CASSLESTLANTGELFF
NA	TRBV9	TRBJ1-2	NA	TGTGCCAGCAGCGTAGACGGGGACTATGGCTACACCTTC	CASSVDGDYGYTF
NA	TRBV27	TRBJ2-7	TRBD2	TGTGCCAGCAGTTTCCGGCTAGCGGGAGGGCACGAGCAGTACTTC	CASSFRLAGGHEQYF
NA	TRBV7-6	TRBJ2-3	NA	TGTGCCAGCAGCTTCGGGAGTGAAACAGATACGCAGTATTTT	CASSFGSETDTQYF
once	TRBV7-2	TRBJ1-2	NA	TGTGCCAGCAGCTTATTGGGGGACTATGGCTACACCTTC	CASSLLGDYGYTF
NA	TRBV30	TRBJ1-1	TRBD1	TGTGCCTGGAGTCTGGACAGGGGGCAGGCTTTCTTT	CAWSLDRGQAFF
few	TRBV30	TRBJ2-5	NA	TGTGCCTGGGGTATTCGGGAGACCCAGTACTTC	CAWGIRETQYF
NA	TRBV7-9	TRBJ1-2	NA	TGTGCCAGCAGCTTAGACCCCGCGGGCGACTATGGCTACACCTTC	CASSLDPAGDYGYTF
once	TRBV6-6	TRBJ2-5	TRBD1	TGTGCCAGCAGTTCCCAGAGGGGGCGCCGGGAGACCCAGTACTTC	CASSSQRGRRETQYF
NA	TRBV9	TRBJ2-7	NA	TGTGCCAGCAGCGTAGCTTCAGGGTACTACGAGCAGTACTTC	CASSVASGYYEQYF
NA	TRBV5-1	TRBJ2-3	NA	TGCGCCAGCAGCCCGGGCACAGATACGCAGTATTTT	CASSPGTDTQYF
NA	TRBV7-2	TRBJ2-5	TRBD2	TGTGCCAGCAGCTTCGCCGGGACTAGAGAAGAGACCCAGTACTTC	CASSFAGTREETQYF
NA	TRBV7-8	TRBJ2-5	TRBD2	TGTGCCAGCAGCTTAAGCTGGGGGGCGGGAGGGCAAGAGACCCAGTACTTC	CASSLSWGAGGQETQYF
NA	TRBV19	TRBJ2-1	TRBD2	TGTGCCAGTAGTACTTCCTGGGGACTAGCGGACACTGAGCAGTTCTTC	CASSTSWGLADTEQFF
NA	TRBV28	TRBJ2-3	TRBD2	TGTGCCAGCAGTTTCTACAAAAAGGCGGGAGGTAACACAGATACGCAGTATTTT	CASSFYKKAGGNTDTQYF
once	TRBV19	TRBJ2-1	TRBD2	TGTGCCAGTAGTATTGAAGCGGGAGGGCCCTATGAGCAGTTCTTC	CASSIEAGGPYEQFF
NA	TRBV28	TRBJ1-4	NA	TGTGCCAGCGCCGTAAGGGCCCACGAAAAACTGTTTTTT	CASAVRAHEKLFF
NA	TRBV18	TRBJ2-3	NA	TGTGCCAGCTCACCGACTGTCGATACGCAGTATTTT	CASSPTVDTQYF
NA	TRBV28	TRBJ1-6	NA	TGTGCCAGCAGTTTTCCTAACTCCTATAATTCACCCCTCCACTTT	CASSFPNSYNSPLHF
NA	TRBV5-6	TRBJ1-6	TRBD1	TGTGCCAGCAGCTTTGGACAGGGGAGTTCACCCCTCCACTTT	CASSFGQGSSPLHF
NA	TRBV9	TRBJ2-5	TRBD1	TGTGCCAGCAGCCTCACCTTCGGACAGGGACCGGGAGAGACCCAGTACTTC	CASSLTFGQGPGETQYF
once	TRBV18	TRBJ2-5	TRBD1	TGTGCCAGCTCACAAAGCCGGGACAGGGGCGGGCTAGCGAAGGAGACCCAGTACTTC	CASSQSRDRGGLAKETQYF